The sample holds one count of the clone carrying this T cell receptor (beta chain). Its specificity is not known. Because the CDR3's place on the DNA is in doubt, the DNA is left out and the CDR3 is given as listed by TCRdb. Generated by immunoSEQ multiplex PCR, the TCRdb table keeps only in-frame clones and is missing some. Of around 200,000 clones in the sample, roughly four fifths are singletons; the top ten hold 2.5% to 3.5%. The CDR3 totals 14 residues, both ends included. The germline CDR1 and CDR2 sequences are MDHEN and SYDVKM. This specimen belongs to a study of cytomegalovirus exposure and HLA in healthy donors. The study's findings and limits: In vitro work confirmed that a few CMV-associated chains recognize CMV antigens. Rare TCR sequences dominated, though some public TCRs recurred in many donors.

This sequence was found in a woman between 18 and 29 years old in good health and CMV-seropositive. This rearrangement joins TRBV28 to TRBJ2-7; the table assigns TRBD1, which was not confirmed against the DNA. Sequenced: PBMCs. The CDR3 loop reads CASSILGQGYEQYF.